Below, one TCR beta chain is given with its context. This sample is part of a study of blood T cell repertoires in COVID-19. Study-wide context: Specimens from acute and convalescent COVID-19 originated in the United States, Italy and Spain. PBMCs, B-cell-depleted T cells, or T cells were the source of the cDNA or gDNA that made up the material.

As handled by the study authors: Reference gene primer amplification yielded estimated nucleated cell counts. Assay: immunoSEQ multiplex PCR; the TCRdb copy retains only in-frame clones and omits some. The V and J calls and clone size were taken over from that table, and D and trimming were inferred from the DNA. The table lists 30,000 to 45,000 clones, approximately 78% of them singletons. The origin of this receptor is a man in his 70s with acute or convalescent COVID-19. The source material was peripheral blood.

The CDR3 spells CASSPDSNTGELFF. DNA of the CDR3: TGCGCCAGCAGTCCTGACTCTAACACCGGGGAGCTGTTTTTT. This chain uses TRBV5-1 with TRBJ2-2; D remains ambiguous. The CDR3 loop spans 14 amino acids. V was shortened by 5 bases and J by 2 bases, with 10 bases between the two germline ends. CDR1 is SGHRS and CDR2 is YFSETQ in the germline V gene.